Each of the 13 T cell receptor beta chains below was sequenced from the same sample in a study of Ad26.COV2.S vaccination and SARS-CoV-2 variants. Produced via immunoSEQ multiplex PCR; TCRdb's table is partial and in-frame only. This sample has hundreds of thousands of clones, with about 90% found just once. The sample's treatment: about 20 received Ad26.COV2.S at low or high dose, single or two shots; 5 received placebo; per-sample allocation not given. Vaccine and placebo recipients were sampled on day 63 after the first injection. The starting material was peripheral blood, obtained in a trial of Ad26.COV2.S vaccine versus placebo. Every receptor here comes from a person between 18 and 65 years old who received the Ad26.COV2.S COVID-19 vaccine or a placebo.

The rearrangement links TRBV5-1 to TRBJ1-1; 7 positions match TRBD1. The CDR3 contains 16 residues. Unmatched junction bases numbered 11, after V lost 5 bases and J lost 1 base. CDR1 and CDR2 from the germline V gene are SGHRS and YFSETQ. The CDR3 DNA reads as TGCGCCAGCAGACCTGTCTACAGGGGCGCGAACACTGAAGCTTTCTTT. Encoded protein: CASRPVYRGANTEAFF. Filled out from reference TRBV5-1 and TRBJ1-1, the complete variable domain reads KAGVTQTPRYLIKTRGQQVTLSCSPISGHRSVSWYQQTPGQGLQFLFEYFSETQRNKGNFPGRFSGRQFSNSRSEMNVSTLELGDSALYLCASRPVYRGANTEAFFGQGTRLTVV.

The chain uses TRBV5-1 and TRBJ1-1; maybe TRBD1 (6 bases). Trimming stripped 4 bases from V and 0 bases from J, with 13 bases between. This CDR3 region has 15 residues. Looked up from germline, CDR1 is SGHRS and CDR2 is YFSETQ. The CDR3 sequence: CASSVDSPMNTEAFF. DNA for the CDR3: TGCGCCAGCAGCGTGGACAGCCCAATGAACACTGAAGCTTTCTTT.

The chain joins TRBV7-9 to TRBJ2-7; 9 bases are shared with TRBD2. V trimming: 0 bases; J trimming: 5 bases; junction bases outside the gene matches: 5. The length of the CDR3 is 15 residues. Germline V gene sequence: CDR1 SEHNR, CDR2 FQNEAQ (reference sequence). CDR3 amino acids: CASSLARGLAHEQYF. DNA of the CDR3: TGTGCCAGCAGCTTAGCAAGGGGACTAGCCCACGAGCAGTACTTC.

CDR3 sequence reads: CASSQDGPGWYNSPLHF. The DNA of the CDR3 is TGCGCCAGCAGCCAAGATGGTCCAGGGTGGTATAATTCACCCCTCCACTTT. The chain has TRBV4-1 and TRBJ1-6, with D perhaps TRBD1 (5 bases). Germline V gene data show CDR1 as MGHRA and CDR2 as YSYEKL. This CDR3 has 17 residues. Trimming removed 0 bases from V and 4 bases from J, with 13 bases in between.

The rearrangement links TRBV3-1 (or the pseudogene TRBV3-2) to TRBJ1-2; D is undetermined. The CDR3 length is 15 residues. Trimming cost V 3 bases and J 9 bases, with 20 bases left between them. The germline gives CDR1 LGHDT, CDR2 YNNKEL (reference sequence). For the CDR3, the DNA is TGTGCCAGCAGCCAGTCCCCACGATACGAGAGAAGCTACACCTTC. Residues: CASSQSPRYERSYTF.

V gene TRBV28 combines with J gene TRBJ1-5; no firm D call. V was pared by 5 bases and J by 4 bases, with 9 bases between. Germline CDR1 and CDR2: MDHEN and SYDVKM. The CDR3 runs to 13 residues. The CDR3 coding sequence is TGTGCCAGCAGTCTGTATAGGAATCAGCCCCAGCATTTT. Its protein product is CASSLYRNQPQHF.

This chain links TRBV6-6 with TRBJ1-1; a weak D match, TRBD1 (6 bases). Trimming cost V 7 bases and J 9 bases, with 18 bases left between them. From germline, CDR1 is MNHNY and CDR2 SVGAGI (reference sequence). The CDR3 is 13 residues long. CDR3 sequence reads: CASNIQGRSQAFF. The CDR3 DNA is TGTGCCAGCAACATACAGGGACGGTCCCAAGCTTTCTTT.

This clone was observed a few times. The chain links TRBV6-6 to TRBJ2-5; 15 nucleotides align to TRBD2. Germline-derived CDR1 and CDR2 are MNHNY and SVGAGI (reference sequence). The length of the CDR3 is 16 residues. Trimming cost V 2 bases and J 9 bases; bases outside gene matches: 7. CDR3 amino acids: CASSYPGLAGGGAQYF. The CDR3 nucleotides read TGTGCCAGCAGTTACCCGGGACTAGCGGGAGGAGGGGCCCAGTACTTC.

V and J are TRBV6-5 and TRBJ1-3, with D uncertain. CDR1 and CDR2 from the germline V gene are MNHEY and SVGAGI. Trimming took off 2 bases at V and 3 bases at J, with 8 bases between the two ends. CDR3 length: 14 residues. The CDR3 DNA is TGTGCCAGCAGTTACCATGGGGTTGGAAACACCATATATTTT. Protein sequence: CASSYHGVGNTIYF.

This clone occurred a few times. The rearrangement joins TRBV30 to TRBJ2-2; no reliable D call. CDR1 and CDR2 from the germline V gene are GTSNPN and SVGIG (reference sequence). This CDR3 contains 13 residues. V lost 0 bases to trimming and J lost 4 bases, with 6 bases between them. The CDR3 DNA reads as TGTGCCTGGAGTGTGGGCCGCACCGGGGAGCTGTTTTTT. It is translated as CAWSVGRTGELFF.

This chain links TRBV4-1 with TRBJ1-1, with 7 bases fitting TRBD1. V dropped 0 bases and J dropped 3; count of bases not matched to a gene: 13. The CDR3 extends over 18 amino acids. CDR1 and CDR2 from the germline V gene are MGHRA and YSYEKL. For the CDR3, the DNA is TGCGCCAGCAGCCAAGACCCGGCAGGGGGGAATGAATACACTGAAGCTTTCTTT. This encodes CASSQDPAGGNEYTEAFF.

The chain carries TRBV27 and TRBJ2-7; TRBD1 is a possible D gene (6 bases). The germline V gene has CDR1 MNHEY and CDR2 SMNVEV (reference sequence). The length of the CDR3 is 14 residues. V dropped 5 bases and J dropped 3 bases, with 14 bases sitting between them. The DNA for the CDR3 is TGTGCCAGCAGTCTCCAGGGGCCCCACTACGAGCAGTACTTC. This gives the protein CASSLQGPHYEQYF.

In its sample, this clone was seen once. V and J are TRBV19 and TRBJ1-4, with a weak D call TRBD1 (5 bases). Germline V gives CDR1 LNHDA, CDR2 SQIVND (reference sequence). The CDR3 length is 14 residues. V was trimmed by 3 bases and J by 7 bases, leaving 12 bases between them. CDR3 loop: CASSIQQGPEKLFF. The CDR3 nucleotides are TGTGCCAGTAGTATCCAGCAGGGCCCTGAAAAACTGTTTTTT.